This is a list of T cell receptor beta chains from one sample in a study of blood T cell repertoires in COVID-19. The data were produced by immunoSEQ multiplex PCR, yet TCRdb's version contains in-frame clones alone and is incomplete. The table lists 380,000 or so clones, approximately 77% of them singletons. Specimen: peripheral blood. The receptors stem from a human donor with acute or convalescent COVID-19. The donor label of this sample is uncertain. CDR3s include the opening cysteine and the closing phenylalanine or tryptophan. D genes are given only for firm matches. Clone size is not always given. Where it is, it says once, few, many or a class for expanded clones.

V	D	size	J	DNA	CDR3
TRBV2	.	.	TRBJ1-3	TGTGCCAGCAGTCACCGGGACTCTGGAAACACCATATATTTT	CASSHRDSGNTIYF
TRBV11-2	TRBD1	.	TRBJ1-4	TGTGCCAGCACCTTAAACAGGGGATCTAATGAAAAACTGTTTTTT	CASTLNRGSNEKLFF
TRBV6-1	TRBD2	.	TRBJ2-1	TGTGCCAGCAGTGAGCGGACTAGCGGAATCTACAATGAGCAGTTCTTC	CASSERTSGIYNEQFF
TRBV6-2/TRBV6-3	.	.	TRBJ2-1	TGTGCCAGCAGTCCCGGACTCAATGAGCAGTTCTTC	CASSPGLNEQFF
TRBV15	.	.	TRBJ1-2	TGTGCCACCAGCAGAGCTACGGGTAAAATGGGCTACACCTTC	CATSRATGKMGYTF
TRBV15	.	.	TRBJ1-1	TGTGCCACCAGCAGCCGGACAGCTAGTAAGAACACTGAAGCTTTCTTT	CATSSRTASKNTEAFF
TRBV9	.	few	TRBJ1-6	TGTGCCAGCAGCTTGACAGCCGAATCACCCCTCCACTTT	CASSLTAESPLHF
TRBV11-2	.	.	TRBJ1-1	TGTGCCAGCAGCCCTGGGACAAACACTGAAGCTTTCTTT	CASSPGTNTEAFF
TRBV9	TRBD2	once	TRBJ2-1	TGTGCCAGCAGCACAAGGACTAGCAGCTACAATGAGCAGTTCTTC	CASSTRTSSYNEQFF
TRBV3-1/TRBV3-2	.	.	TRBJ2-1	TGTGCCAGCAGCCAAATTAGCGGCACCTACAATGAGCAGTTCTTC	CASSQISGTYNEQFF
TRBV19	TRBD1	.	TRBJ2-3	TGTGCCAGTAGTCCAGGACAGGGTTGGTCAGATACGCAGTATTTT	CASSPGQGWSDTQYF
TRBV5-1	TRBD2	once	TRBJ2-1	TGCGCCAGCCGACTCGGGGGGGTACTAGCGGGAGTTTATGAGCAGTTCTTC	CASRLGGVLAGVYEQFF
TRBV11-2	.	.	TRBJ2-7	TGTGCCAGCAGCCTGTTGGATTTCAGGCTACCCTACGAGCAGTACTTC	CASSLLDFRLPYEQYF
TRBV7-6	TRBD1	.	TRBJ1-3	TGTGCCAGCAGCTCTACAACAGGGGCTGGAAACACCATATATTTT	CASSSTTGAGNTIYF
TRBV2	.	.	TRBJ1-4	TGTGCCAGCCAGGACTCTTTGTCAAAACTGTTTTTT	CASQDSLSKLFF
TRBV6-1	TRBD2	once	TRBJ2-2	TGTGCCAGCAGTGAACGGCGGGGGTTCGGGGAGCTGTTTTTT	CASSERRGFGELFF
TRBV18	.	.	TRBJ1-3	TGTGCCAGCTCCCCTACCGATCTAGGCGGTGGAAACACCATATATTTT	CASSPTDLGGGNTIYF
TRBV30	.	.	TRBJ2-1	TGTGCCTGGATGGAGGGACATGAGCAGTTCTTC	CAWMEGHEQFF
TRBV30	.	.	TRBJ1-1	TGTGCCTGGAGTCGAGGAGGGAACACTGAAGCTTTCTTT	CAWSRGGNTEAFF
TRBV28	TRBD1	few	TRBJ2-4	TGTGCCAGCGGACAGGGGATTCCCAAAAACATTCAGTACTTC	CASGQGIPKNIQYF
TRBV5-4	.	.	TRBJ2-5	TGTGCCAGCAGCGGAGTACAGGGTCTCCAAGAGACCCAGTACTTC	CASSGVQGLQETQYF
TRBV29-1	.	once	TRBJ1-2	TGCAGCGTTGTTCTCGGGGGAAGCTATGGCTACACCTTC	CSVVLGGSYGYTF
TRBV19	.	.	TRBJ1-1	TGTGCCAGTAGTGGGGGACTCTCCGGGACGGTGGACACTGAAGCTTTCTTT	CASSGGLSGTVDTEAFF
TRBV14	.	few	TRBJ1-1	TGTGCCAGCAGCCAACCAGGGATGAACACTGAAGCTTTCTTT	CASSQPGMNTEAFF
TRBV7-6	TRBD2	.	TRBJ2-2	TGTGCCAGCAGCCGAGGGGCCCGGGGGGTAGGGGAGCTGTTTTTT	CASSRGARGVGELFF
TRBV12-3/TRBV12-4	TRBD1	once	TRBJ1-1	TGTGCCAGCAAAGGGACAGGGAACACTGAAGCTTTCTTT	CASKGTGNTEAFF
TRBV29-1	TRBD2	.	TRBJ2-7	TGCAGCGTTGAATTACAGGGCCTAGCGGGAGGCGAGCAGTACTTC	CSVELQGLAGGEQYF
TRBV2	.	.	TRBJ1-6	TGTGCCAGCAGGGGGGACACCTCGCCCCTCCACTTT	CASRGDTSPLHF
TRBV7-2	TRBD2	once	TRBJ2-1	TGTGCCAGCAGCTTAGGCGGGAGCGGGAACAATGAGCAGTTCTTC	CASSLGGSGNNEQFF
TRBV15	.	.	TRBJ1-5	TGTGCCACCAGCAGGCAGGGGTCAGCGCCCCAGCATTTT	CATSRQGSAPQHF
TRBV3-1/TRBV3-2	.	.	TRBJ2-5	TGTGCCAGCAGCCAAGATAAGATAGAAGAGACCCAGTACTTC	CASSQDKIEETQYF
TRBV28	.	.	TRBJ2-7	TGTGCCAGCAGTTTAGAGGGCAGAATTTACGAGCAGTACTTC	CASSLEGRIYEQYF
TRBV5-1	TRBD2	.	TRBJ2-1	TGCGCCAGCAGCTCTAGCGGGGGTTCCTACAATGAGCAGTTCTTC	CASSSSGGSYNEQFF
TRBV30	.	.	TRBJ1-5	TGTGCCTGGTCGGGGGGGGACAATCAGCCCCAGCATTTT	CAWSGGDNQPQHF
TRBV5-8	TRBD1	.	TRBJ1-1	TGTGCCAGCAGCTTTGACAGGGGCAGGACTGAAGCTTTCTTT	CASSFDRGRTEAFF
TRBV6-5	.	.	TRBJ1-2	TGTGCCAGCGCTCTAGGGGATATTCATGGCTACACCTTC	CASALGDIHGYTF
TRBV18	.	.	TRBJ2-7	TGTGCCAGCTCACCCTGGACAGCCGGCTCCTACGAGCAGTACTTC	CASSPWTAGSYEQYF
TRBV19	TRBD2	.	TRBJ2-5	TGTGCCAGTAGTACGGGACTAGCCGGGGAGACCCAGTACTTC	CASSTGLAGETQYF
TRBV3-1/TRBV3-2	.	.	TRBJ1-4	TGTGCCAGCAGCCAAGATCTCAGGGGCGATTATGAAAAACTGTTTTTT	CASSQDLRGDYEKLFF
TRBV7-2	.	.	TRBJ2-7	TGTGCCAGCAACCCCCCGGGGTCCTACGAGCAGTACTTC	CASNPPGSYEQYF
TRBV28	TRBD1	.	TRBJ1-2	TGTGCCAGCTGGACAGGGGGCTCAGCGAACTATGGCTACACCTTC	CASWTGGSANYGYTF
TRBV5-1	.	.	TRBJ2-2	TGCGCCAGCAGCTTGTGGGCAGGGGACACCGGGGAGCTGTTTTTT	CASSLWAGDTGELFF
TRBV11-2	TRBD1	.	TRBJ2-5	TGTGCCAGCAGCTTCCAATTAGGGACAGGGACAGAGACCCAGTACTTC	CASSFQLGTGTETQYF
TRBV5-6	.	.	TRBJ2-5	TGTGCCAGCAGCTACTCAGAGACCCAGTACTTC	CASSYSETQYF
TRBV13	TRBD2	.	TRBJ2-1	TGTGCCAGCAGCTTAGAGACTAGCGGAAACTCCTCCTACAATGAGCAGTTCTTC	CASSLETSGNSSYNEQFF
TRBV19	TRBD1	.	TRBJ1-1	TGTGCCAGTAGTATTGGGACAGGCGACACTGAAGCTTTCTTT	CASSIGTGDTEAFF
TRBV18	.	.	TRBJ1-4	TGTGCCAGCTCACAACGATTCGCCCGTAGGTCGGGAGGCGAAAAACTGTTTTTT	CASSQRFARRSGGEKLFF
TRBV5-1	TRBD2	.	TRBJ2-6	TGCGCCAGCAGCTTACCTATGACTAGCGGCGCCTCTGGGGCCAACGTCCTGACTTTC	CASSLPMTSGASGANVLTF
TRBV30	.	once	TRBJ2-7	TGTGCCTGGAGTGGCGGGGTATCCTACGAGCAGTACTTC	CAWSGGVSYEQYF
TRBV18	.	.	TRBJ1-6	TGTGCCAGCTCACCAGGGACTTCGGGGAATTCACCCCTCCACTTT	CASSPGTSGNSPLHF
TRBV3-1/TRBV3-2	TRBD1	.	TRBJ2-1	TGTGCCAGCAGGGGGTGGACAGGGTCAGCCTACAATGAGCAGTTCTTC	CASRGWTGSAYNEQFF
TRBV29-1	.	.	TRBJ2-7	TGCAGCGTAGTGGACAGCCGGTTAGAGCAGTACTTC	CSVVDSRLEQYF
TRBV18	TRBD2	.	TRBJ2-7	TGTGCCAGCTCACCAGGACTAGCTGGGTCCGAGCAGTACTTC	CASSPGLAGSEQYF
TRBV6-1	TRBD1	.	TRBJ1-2	TGTGCCAGCAGTGCCCAACCGGGACAGGGGCCCGATGGCTACACCTTC	CASSAQPGQGPDGYTF